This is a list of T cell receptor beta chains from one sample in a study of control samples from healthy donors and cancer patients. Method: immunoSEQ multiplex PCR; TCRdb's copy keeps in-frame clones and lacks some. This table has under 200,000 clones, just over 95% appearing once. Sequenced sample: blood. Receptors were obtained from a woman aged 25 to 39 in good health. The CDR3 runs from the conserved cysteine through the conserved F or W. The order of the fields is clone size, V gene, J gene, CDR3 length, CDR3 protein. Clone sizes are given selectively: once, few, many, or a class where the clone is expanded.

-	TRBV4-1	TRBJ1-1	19	CASSQQGSGTRMMNTEAFF
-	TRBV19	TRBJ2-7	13	CASSRQGPYEQYF
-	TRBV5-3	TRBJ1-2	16	CARSLAGGRGGDGYTF
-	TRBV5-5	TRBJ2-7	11	CASSFSYEQYF
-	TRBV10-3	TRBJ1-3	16	CAISLRTGLSGNTIYF
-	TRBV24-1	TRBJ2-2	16	CATSGPSGRHTGELFF
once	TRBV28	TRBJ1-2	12	CASSRTDYGYTF
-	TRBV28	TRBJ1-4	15	CASRYLDTTNEKLFF
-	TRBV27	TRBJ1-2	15	CASSLHRGRRYGYTF
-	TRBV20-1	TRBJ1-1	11	CSAPQGSRAFF
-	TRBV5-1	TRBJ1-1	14	CASSPGTAFTEAFF
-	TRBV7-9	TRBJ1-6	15	CASSSGQGVGSPLHF
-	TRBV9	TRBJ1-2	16	CASSPRGSFLNYGYTF
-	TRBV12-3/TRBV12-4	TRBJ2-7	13	CASSFSGAYEQYF
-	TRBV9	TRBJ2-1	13	CASSVVGSRTPFF
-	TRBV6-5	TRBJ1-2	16	CASSYSGQDVRYGYTF
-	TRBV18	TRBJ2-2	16	CASSPRAAGNTGELFF
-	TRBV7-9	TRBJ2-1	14	CASSLTGAASEQFF
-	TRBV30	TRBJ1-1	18	CAWSRPGQGFSMNTEAFF
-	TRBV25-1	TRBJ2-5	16	CASSSEAGGVQETQYF
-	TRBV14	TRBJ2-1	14	CASSQALGFNEQFF
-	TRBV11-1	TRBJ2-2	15	CASSSPSANTGELFF
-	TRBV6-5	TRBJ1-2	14	CASKVSGTNYGYTF
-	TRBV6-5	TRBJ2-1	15	CASSPNRDSYNEQFF
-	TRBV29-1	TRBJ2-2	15	CSVLGGQGNTGELFF
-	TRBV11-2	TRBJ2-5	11	CASSSGETQYF
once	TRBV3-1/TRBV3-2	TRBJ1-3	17	CASSQEGARLSGNTIYF
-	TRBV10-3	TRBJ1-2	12	CAIKDRGYGYTF
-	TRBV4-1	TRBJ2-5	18	CASSRPRLAGVNQETQYF
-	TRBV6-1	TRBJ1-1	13	CASSEGLNTEAFF
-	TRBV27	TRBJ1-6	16	CASSLSPTVWNSPLHF
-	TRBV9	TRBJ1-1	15	CASSPLGGMNTEAFF
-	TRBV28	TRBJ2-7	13	CASSRAKPYEQYF
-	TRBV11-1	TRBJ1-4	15	CASSASGGTNEKLFF
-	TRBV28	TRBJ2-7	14	CASTSQPSNSEQYF
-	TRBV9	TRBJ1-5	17	CASSVGPGLGDNQPQHF
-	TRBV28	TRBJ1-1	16	CASSSDGTGEAPEAFF
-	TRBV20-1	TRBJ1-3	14	CSASISSSGNTIYF
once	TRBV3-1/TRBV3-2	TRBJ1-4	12	CASSQANEKLFF
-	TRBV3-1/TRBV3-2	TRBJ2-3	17	CASSQDGGAAGTDTQYF
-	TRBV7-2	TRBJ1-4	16	CASSSQPPGTNEKLFF
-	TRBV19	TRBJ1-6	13	CASKPGIGSPLHF
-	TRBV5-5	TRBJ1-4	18	CASSLVGQGLLANEKLFF
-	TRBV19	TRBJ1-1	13	CASSINRNTEAFF
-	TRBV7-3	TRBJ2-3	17	CASSRQGASGSTDTQYF
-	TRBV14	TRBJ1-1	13	CASSLGPNTEAFF